Sequencing of this T cell receptor beta chain was carried out in a study of shared clonotypes between healthy human individuals. Looking at the study overall: The study used three CD4 naive, three CD4 memory, two CD8 naive and one CD8 memory plate per donor.

Positive CCR7 selection of CD45RO-negative cells yielded the naive CD8 cells, and terminally differentiated effector memory CD45RA+ cells were excluded. Concerning this clone itself: Its antigen is still unknown.

Study-wide findings and caveats: With few donors, the genetic and exposure-history diversity represented was limited.

Replicate sorted-subset PCRs were loaded with around 0.2 ug DNA, 30,000 to 35,000 T cell genomes. The protocol was immunoSEQ multiplex PCR, while the TCRdb copy is restricted to in-frame clones and leaves out a portion. The sample yields roughly 2.1 million clones, roughly 91% seen once. This receptor was obtained from a man between 18 and 29 years old in good health. Some clones in this sample may be carry-over from other donors' samples. The sequenced sample consisted of naive CD8+ T cells from PBMCs.

The CDR3 spells CASSIGTEETQYF. Written as DNA, the CDR3 is TGTGCCAGCAGCATTGGGACAGAAGAGACCCAGTACTTC. V gene TRBV7-9 combines with J gene TRBJ2-5, with TRBD1 matching 7 bases. The CDR3 covers 13 residues. With V trimmed by 5 bases and J by 3 bases, 3 bases remained unmatched. Germline V lookup: CDR1 SEHNR, CDR2 FQNEAQ (reference sequence). Using reference TRBV7-9 and TRBJ2-5 for the parts outside the CDR3, the full variable domain is DTGVSQNPRHKITKRGQNVTFRCDPISEHNRLYWYRQTLGQGPEFLTYFQNEAQLEKSRLLSDRFSAERPKGSFSTLEIQRTEQGDSAMYLCASSIGTEETQYFGPGTRLLVL.